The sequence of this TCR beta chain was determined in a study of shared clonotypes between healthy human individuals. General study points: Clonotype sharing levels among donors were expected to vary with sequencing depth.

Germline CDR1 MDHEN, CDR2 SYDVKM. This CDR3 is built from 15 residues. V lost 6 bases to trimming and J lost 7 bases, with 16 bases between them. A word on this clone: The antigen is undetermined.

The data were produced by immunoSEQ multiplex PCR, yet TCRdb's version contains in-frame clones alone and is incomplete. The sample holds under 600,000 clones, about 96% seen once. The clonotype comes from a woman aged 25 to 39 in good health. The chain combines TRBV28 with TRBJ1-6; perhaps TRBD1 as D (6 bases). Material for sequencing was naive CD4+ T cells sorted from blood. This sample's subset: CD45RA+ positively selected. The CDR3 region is CASSLAGGPNSPLHF. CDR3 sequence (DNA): TGTGCCAGCAGCCTGGCCGGGGGGCCAAATTCACCCCTCCACTTT.